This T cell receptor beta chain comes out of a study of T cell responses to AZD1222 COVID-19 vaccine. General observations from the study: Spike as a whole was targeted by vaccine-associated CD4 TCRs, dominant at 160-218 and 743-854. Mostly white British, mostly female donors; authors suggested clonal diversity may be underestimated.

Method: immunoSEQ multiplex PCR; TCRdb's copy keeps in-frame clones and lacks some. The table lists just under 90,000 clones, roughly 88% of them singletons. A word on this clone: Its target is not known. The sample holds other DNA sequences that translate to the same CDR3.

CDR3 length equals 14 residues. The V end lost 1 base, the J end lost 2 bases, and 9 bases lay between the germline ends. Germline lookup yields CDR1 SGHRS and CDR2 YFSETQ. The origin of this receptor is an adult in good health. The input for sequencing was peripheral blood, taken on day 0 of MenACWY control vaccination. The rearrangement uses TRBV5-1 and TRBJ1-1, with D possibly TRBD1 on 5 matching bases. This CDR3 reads CASSLRQGNTEAFF. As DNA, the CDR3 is TGCGCCAGCAGCTTGCGGCAGGGAAACACTGAAGCTTTCTTT. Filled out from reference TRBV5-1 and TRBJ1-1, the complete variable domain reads KAGVTQTPRYLIKTRGQQVTLSCSPISGHRSVSWYQQTPGQGLQFLFEYFSETQRNKGNFPGRFSGRQFSNSRSEMNVSTLELGDSALYLCASSLRQGNTEAFFGQGTRLTVV.